These 16 T cell receptor beta chains share one sample of origin, sequenced in a study of T-cell reconstitution after alpha-beta-depleted transplantation in children. This sample's TCRbeta library carried unique molecular identifier barcodes. TCRdb re-called the PCR reads through MiXCR, storing one row per CDR3 protein. The sample consists of hundreds of thousands of distinct CDR3 sequences, around 13% of them appearing once. The source was PBMCs, collected before TCRalphabeta/CD19-depleted stem cell transplant. These receptors came from a girl aged 2 to 10 with congenital amegakaryocytic thrombocytopenia, due to receive a stem cell transplant.

This chain uses TRBV6-2 or TRBV6-3 with TRBJ2-1; 16 positions match TRBD2. The CDR3 is made up of 21 amino acids. Losses at the gene ends were 5 bases for V and 0 bases for J; bases not matched to a gene: 13. Per the germline V gene, CDR1 is MNHEY and CDR2 is SVGEGT. CDR3 sequence: CASSTPGPGLAGGSSYNEQFF. The CDR3 DNA sequence: TGTGCCAGCAGTACACCCGGTCCGGGACTAGCGGGAGGGAGCTCCTACAATGAGCAGTTCTTC.

Details on this clonotype: It may be a read error: a sequence one base away is much more abundant. The rearrangement uses TRBV12-3 or TRBV12-4 and TRBJ2-7; D not certain. This CDR3 is 13 amino acids long. V was shortened by 11 bases and J by 0 bases, with 14 bases between the two germline ends. CDR3 sequence: CARTSDVSYEQYF. The CDR3 nucleotides are TGTGCCCGCACCTCGGACGTCTCCTACGAGCAGTACTTC.

This clonotype was detected many times. This chain uses TRBV20-1 with TRBJ2-5, with TRBD2 matching 11 bases. The CDR3 spans 18 residues. Germline CDR1 reads DFQATT; CDR2 reads SNEGSKA (reference sequence). Trimming cost V 5 bases and J 0 bases; bases outside gene matches: 14. The CDR3 here is CSAVSGTSGFLYQETQYF. The CDR3 DNA follows: TGCAGTGCTGTATCCGGGACTAGCGGATTCCTGTACCAAGAGACCCAGTACTTC.

A word on this clonotype: This may arise from a read error, as a much more abundant clone is one base away. As the CDR3 is not closed by the conserved phenylalanine or tryptophan, this likely results from a read error. This rearrangement joins TRBV29-1 to TRBJ2-1; D uncertain. Germline-derived CDR1 and CDR2 are SQVTM and ANQGSEA. This CDR3 region has 14 residues. The V end lost 3 bases, the J end lost 0 bases, and 9 bases lay between the germline ends. CDR3 nucleotides: TGCAGCGTTGACATAAGGCGCTCCTACAATGAGCAGTTCCTC. Encoded protein: CSVDIRRSYNEQFL.

This chain joins TRBV7-7 and TRBJ2-5, with a possible D match to TRBD2 (6 bases). V was cut by 5 bases and J by 2 bases, with 15 bases left in between. Germline V gene data show CDR1 as SSHAT and CDR2 as FNYEAQ (reference sequence). CDR3 size: 15 residues. The CDR3 region is CASSPMGDSQETQYF. CDR3 DNA: TGTGCCAGCAGCCCAATGGGGGACTCACAAGAGACCCAGTACTTC. Based on the CDR3 plus reference TRBV7-7 and TRBJ2-5, the full variable domain is GAGVSQSPRYKVTKRGQDVTLRCDPISSHATLYWYQQALGQGPEFLTYFNYEAQPDKSGLPSDRFSAERPEGSISTLTIQRTEQRDSAMYRCASSPMGDSQETQYFGPGTRLLVL.

The rearrangement joins TRBV5-1 to TRBJ2-5; D unresolved. Germline loops: CDR1 SGHRS, CDR2 YFSETQ. Trimming shortened V by 4 bases and J by 1 base, and 8 bases separated the two germline ends. The CDR3 contains 13 residues. CDR3 DNA: TGCGCCAGCAGCCCCCAGATCCAAGAGACCCAGTACTTC. This encodes CASSPQIQETQYF.

This clonotype has only a few counts. The V call is TRBV11-3, the J call TRBJ2-3; TRBD2 matches at 12 bases. There are 17 residues in the CDR3. Trimming cost V 1 base and J 5 bases; bases outside gene matches: 7. Per the germline V gene, CDR1 is SGHNT and CDR2 is YENEEA. The CDR3 coding sequence is TGTGCCAGCAGCTTAGGGGGGACTAGCGGGTCGGAAGATACGCAGTATTTT. Translation gives CASSLGGTSGSEDTQYF.

A single count supports this clonotype. The chain links TRBV6-1 to TRBJ1-3; D is undetermined. Trimming removed 6 bases at V and 0 bases at J, with 12 bases between. Per the germline V gene, CDR1 is MNHNS and CDR2 is SASEGT. This CDR3 is built from 15 residues. The CDR3 DNA reads TGTGCCAGCAGCCTTTTGAAAGACTCTGGAAACACCATATATTTT. It yields the protein CASSLLKDSGNTIYF.

This clonotype showed up many times. The J gene is TRBJ1-5, the V gene TRBV12-3 or TRBV12-4; D gene unclear. The CDR3 is 13 residues long. The V end was cut by 6 bases, the J end by 7 bases, with 13 bases between. CDR3 protein: CASSFPSGQPQHF. The CDR3 nucleotides read TGTGCCAGCAGCTTTCCCTCTGGGCAGCCCCAGCATTTT.

In its sample, this clonotype was seen many times. The chain employs TRBV5-1 and TRBJ2-3; D gene ambiguous. CDR3 length: 13 amino acids. Per the germline V gene, CDR1 is SGHRS and CDR2 is YFSETQ. V was shortened by 0 bases and J by 6 bases, with 8 bases between the two germline ends. CDR3 in amino acids: CASSLGFGDTQYF. The CDR3 region has the DNA TGCGCCAGCAGCTTGGGTTTCGGGGATACGCAGTATTTT.

The chain combines TRBV5-1 with TRBJ2-1, with a tentative D call TRBD2 (7 bases). CDR1 SGHRS and CDR2 YFSETQ come from the germline V gene. This CDR3 spans 14 amino acids. Trimming cost V 7 bases and J 2 bases, with 13 bases left between them. The CDR3: CASGGAMAYNEQFF. DNA for the CDR3: TGCGCCAGCGGGGGGGCAATGGCCTACAATGAGCAGTTCTTC.

This clonotype was counted many times. V is TRBV6-1 and J is TRBJ1-1; maybe TRBD1 (5 bases). This CDR3 spans 14 amino acids. The ends were cut back, 3 bases at V and 4 bases at J, with 12 bases in the middle. The germline CDR1 and CDR2 sequences are MNHNS and SASEGT. The CDR3 region has the DNA TGTGCCAGCAGTGACCCGGGGGGTAGCACTGAAGCTTTCTTT. This encodes CASSDPGGSTEAFF.

The chain recombines TRBV5-1 with TRBJ1-2; possible D gene TRBD1, 6 bases. Trimming removed 4 bases at V and 6 bases at J, with 13 bases between. Germline lookup yields CDR1 SGHRS and CDR2 YFSETQ. CDR3 length equals 13 residues. In DNA form, the CDR3 reads TGCGCCAGCAGCCACGCCGGGGGCGATGGCTACACCTTC. Its protein product is CASSHAGGDGYTF.

In the case of this clonotype: The junction and the germline gene differ at one end; a read error may be behind it. CDR3 sequence reads: CSARSFNEQFF. DNA for the CDR3: TGCAGTGCTAGGTCCTTCAATGAGCAGTTCTTC. V is TRBV20-1 and J is TRBJ2-1; the D is unclear. This CDR3 comprises 11 residues. Germline CDR1 DFQATT, CDR2 SNEGSKA (reference sequence).

The rearrangement links TRBV4-1 to TRBJ1-2, with 8 bases lining up with TRBD1. This CDR3 has 19 residues. J lost 7 bases, V lost 2 bases, and 21 bases had no gene match. The germline gives CDR1 MGHRA, CDR2 YSYEKL. CDR3 sequence reads: CASSQPTGDSPRLRGGYTF. CDR3 bases: TGCGCCAGCAGCCAACCGACAGGGGATAGCCCTAGGCTAAGGGGTGGCTACACCTTC.

This clonotype was counted many times. J is TRBJ1-1 and V is TRBV10-3; no reliable D call. The ends were cut back, 2 bases at V and 1 base at J, with 2 bases in the middle. CDR3 size: 12 residues. CDR1 is ENHRY, CDR2 SYGVKD, per germline. CDR3 amino acids: CAISEPNTEAFF. Written as DNA, the CDR3 is TGTGCCATCAGTGAGCCGAACACTGAAGCTTTCTTT.